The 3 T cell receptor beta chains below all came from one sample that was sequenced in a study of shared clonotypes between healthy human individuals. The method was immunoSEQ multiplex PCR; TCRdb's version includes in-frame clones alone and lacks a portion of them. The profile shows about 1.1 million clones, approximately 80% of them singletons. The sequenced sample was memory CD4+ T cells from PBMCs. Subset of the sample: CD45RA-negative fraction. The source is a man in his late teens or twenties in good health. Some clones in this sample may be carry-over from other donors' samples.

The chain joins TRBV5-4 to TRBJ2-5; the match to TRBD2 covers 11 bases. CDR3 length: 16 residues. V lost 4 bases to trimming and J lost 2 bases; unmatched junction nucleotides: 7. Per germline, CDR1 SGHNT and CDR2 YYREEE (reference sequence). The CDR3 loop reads CASSPSSGRHQETQYF. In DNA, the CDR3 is TGTGCCAGCAGCCCCTCTAGCGGGAGGCATCAAGAGACCCAGTACTTC.

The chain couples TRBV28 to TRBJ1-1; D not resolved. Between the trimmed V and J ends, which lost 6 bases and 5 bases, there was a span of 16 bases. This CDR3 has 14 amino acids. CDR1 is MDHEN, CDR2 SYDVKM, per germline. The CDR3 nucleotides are TGTGCCAGCAGGGTTTCGCGGTCGGGTACTGAAGCTTTCTTT. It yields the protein CASRVSRSGTEAFF.

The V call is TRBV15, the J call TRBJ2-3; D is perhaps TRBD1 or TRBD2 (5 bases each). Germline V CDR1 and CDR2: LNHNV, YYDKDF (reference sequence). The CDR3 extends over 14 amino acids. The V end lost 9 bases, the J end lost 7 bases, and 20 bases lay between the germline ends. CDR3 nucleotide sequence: TGTGCCACTACAAAAGGGACCAGGGCCCATACGCAGTATTTT. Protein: CATTKGTRAHTQYF.